The 2 T cell receptor beta chains below come from one sample, sequenced in a study of T cell responses to AZD1222 COVID-19 vaccine (dated by TCRdb to the early 2020s). Per the publication, the time point label means: baseline before first vaccination. The library was produced with the immunoSEQ multiplex PCR assay. The clones in this table, taken by TCRdb from immuneACCESS, are in-frame only. Not every clone is retained; where verified, under half of the shortfall comes from an unresolved V gene, and the cause of the rest is unknown. A total of some 96,000 clones appear in this sample, roughly 84% of them only once. The top ten clones comprise roughly 2.8% of the sample. This specimen was peripheral blood, taken on day 0 of AZD1222 vaccination. The source of these receptors is an adult in good health.

This clone was detected only once. The genes are TRBV5-1 and TRBJ1-2; D remains unclear. Germline values: CDR1 SGHRS, CDR2 YFSETQ. This CDR3 has 14 residues. The V end lost 3 bases, the J end lost 4 bases, and 13 bases lay between the germline ends. The chain's CDR3 is CASSSEGSRYGYTF. DNA of the CDR3: TGCGCCAGCAGCTCGGAAGGGTCTCGCTATGGCTACACCTTC.

This clone was recorded once. The chain recombines TRBV3-1 (or the pseudogene TRBV3-2) with TRBJ1-2; 7 nucleotides align to TRBD1. V dropped 5 bases and J dropped 4; count of bases not matched to a gene: 7. This CDR3 comprises 14 residues. CDR1 is LGHDT and CDR2 is YNNKEL in the germline V gene (reference sequence). Here the CDR3 DNA reads TGTGCCAGCAGCTTTGCAACAGGGGCCTATGGCTACACCTTC. It yields the protein CASSFATGAYGYTF.